These 30 T cell receptor beta chains originate from one sample sequenced in a study of blood T cell repertoires in COVID-19. Data came from immunoSEQ multiplex PCR; TCRdb stores just in-frame clones and leaves some out. This table has around 100,000 clones, around four fifths appearing once. Sequencing was done on a sample of peripheral blood. These receptors came from a woman aged 70-85 years with acute or convalescent COVID-19.

V gene TRBV18 combines with J gene TRBJ2-2; maybe TRBD2 (5 bases). The CDR3 totals 14 residues. Germline values: CDR1 KGHSH, CDR2 LQKENI. V lost 2 bases and J lost 6, with 10 bases in between. This CDR3 reads CASSPFGVAGELFF. The CDR3, as DNA: TGTGCCAGCTCACCATTCGGGGTCGCCGGGGAGCTGTTTTTT. Filled out from reference TRBV18 and TRBJ2-2, the complete variable domain reads NAGVMQNPRHLVRRRGQEARLRCSPMKGHSHVYWYRQLPEEGLKFMVYLQKENIIDESGMPKERFSAEFPKEGPSILRIQQVVRGDSAAYFCASSPFGVAGELFFGEGSRLTVL.

The gene calls are TRBV6-5 and TRBJ1-4, with 8 bases identical to TRBD1. J lost 11 bases, V lost 5 bases, and 10 bases had no gene match. CDR3 length equals 14 residues. Germline lookup yields CDR1 MNHEY and CDR2 SVGAGI. The CDR3 is CASSQGAPGTKLFF. In DNA, the CDR3 is TGTGCCAGCAGTCAGGGGGCGCCGGGTACGAAACTGTTTTTT.

This rearrangement joins TRBV7-9 to TRBJ1-2, with a possible D match to TRBD1 (6 bases). CDR1 is SEHNR and CDR2 is FQNEAQ in the germline V gene (reference sequence). Between the trimmed V and J ends, which lost 5 bases and 6 bases, there was a span of 19 bases. This CDR3 has 15 amino acids. CDR3 sequence reads: CASSARRQDADGYTF. CDR3 nucleotides: TGTGCCAGCAGCGCGAGACGACAGGACGCGGATGGCTACACCTTC.

The chain combines TRBV6-5 with TRBJ1-5; D remains unclear. The CDR3 loop spans 13 amino acids. Germline CDR1 is MNHEY and CDR2 is SVGAGI. V was trimmed by 6 bases and J by 0 bases, leaving 6 bases between them. CDR3 bases: TGTGCCAGCAGCTCTCGTAGCAATCAGCCCCAGCATTTT. This codes for CASSSRSNQPQHF.

The chain is built from TRBV4-2 and TRBJ1-1; 7 bases fit TRBD1. V was clipped by 4 bases and J by 7 bases; unmatched bases: 6. This CDR3 is built from 13 residues. CDR1 and CDR2 from the germline V gene are LGHNA and YNFKEQ. DNA of the CDR3: TGTGCCAGCAGCCTATATAGACAGGGTGAAGCTTTCTTT. This sequence encodes CASSLYRQGEAFF.

This chain's CDR3 is CASSYTGQGLADGYTF. The DNA for the CDR3 is TGTGCCAGCAGTTACACGGGACAGGGGCTGGCGGATGGCTACACCTTC. The chain links TRBV6-5 to TRBJ1-2; 10 bases align to TRBD1. The CDR3 totals 16 residues. The germline CDR1 and CDR2 sequences are MNHEY and SVGAGI. After removal of 2 bases from V and 6 bases from J, the junction contained 9 bases not matched to a gene.

The J gene is TRBJ1-1, the V gene TRBV6-4; 7 bases match TRBD1. Germline loops: CDR1 MRHNA, CDR2 SNTAGT. This CDR3 is built from 13 residues. V lost 6 bases and J lost 5; bases outside the gene matches: 6. CDR3 region: CASRAQGRTEAFF. CDR3 coding DNA: TGTGCCAGCAGGGCACAGGGGAGGACTGAAGCTTTCTTT.

The chain recombines TRBV10-3 with TRBJ2-2; TRBD2 matches at 12 bases. The ends lost 8 bases at V and 0 bases at J; junction bases unmatched: 10. Germline V gene sequence: CDR1 ENHRY, CDR2 SYGVKD. There are 18 residues in the CDR3. CDR3 amino acids: CAIGRSASGGANTGELFF. The DNA of the CDR3 is TGTGCCATCGGACGGTCGGCTAGCGGGGGGGCGAACACCGGGGAGCTGTTTTTT.

The chain carries TRBV7-8 and TRBJ2-3; D perhaps matches TRBD2 (5 bases). Deletions cut 8 bases from V and 7 bases from J, with 16 bases between. The CDR3 spans 13 residues. Germline CDR1 and CDR2: SGHVS and FQNEAQ. The CDR3, as DNA: TGTGCCAGCGCCCAAGCACTAGTTTATACGCAGTATTTT. Translated, it gives CASAQALVYTQYF.

This clone was seen once. The rearrangement links TRBV19 to TRBJ1-5; the match to TRBD1 covers 7 bases. V dropped 8 bases and J dropped 7; count of bases not matched to a gene: 8. CDR1 is LNHDA, CDR2 SQIVND, per germline (reference sequence). The CDR3 has 13 residues. The CDR3 here is CASSLDRIQPQHF. The CDR3 DNA reads TGTGCCAGTTCCCTGGACAGGATCCAGCCCCAGCATTTT.

V usage is TRBV6-4 and J usage is TRBJ1-5; possible D gene TRBD1, 6 bases. This CDR3 has 14 residues. V lost 5 bases and J 6 bases, leaving 14 bases between the germline ends. CDR1 and CDR2 from the germline V gene are MRHNA and SNTAGT. This CDR3 is CASSQRTGSQPQHF. CDR3 DNA: TGTGCCAGCAGTCAGCGAACAGGGAGTCAGCCCCAGCATTTT.

The chain employs TRBV5-6 and TRBJ2-1; D ambiguous. The CDR3 consists of 13 residues. Germline loops: CDR1 SGHDT, CDR2 YYEEEE. V lost 0 bases and J 7 bases, leaving 8 bases between the germline ends. Here the CDR3 reads CASSLGLTNEQFF. Written as DNA, the CDR3 is TGTGCCAGCAGCTTGGGCCTTACAAATGAGCAGTTCTTC.

This chain uses TRBV30 with TRBJ1-5; a weak D match, TRBD1 (5 bases). V was trimmed by 1 base and J by 1 base, leaving 5 bases between them. This CDR3 is built from 13 residues. Germline V lookup: CDR1 GTSNPN, CDR2 SVGIG (reference sequence). CDR3 amino acids: CAWSEGSNQPQHF. CDR3 DNA sequence: TGTGCCTGGAGTGAGGGGAGCAATCAGCCCCAGCATTTT.

This clone was observed a few times. This rearrangement joins TRBV5-1 to TRBJ2-2, with TRBD2 matching 15 bases. V trimming: 4 bases; J trimming: 4 bases; junction bases outside the gene matches: 2. The CDR3 contains 16 residues. The germline gives CDR1 SGHRS, CDR2 YFSETQ. The CDR3 DNA reads TGCGCCAGCAGCGGGACTAGCGGGGGGCCCACCGGGGAGCTGTTTTTT. Its translation: CASSGTSGGPTGELFF.

The rearrangement joins TRBV19 to TRBJ2-7; D not resolved. Germline values: CDR1 LNHDA, CDR2 SQIVND (reference sequence). The CDR3 is 16 amino acids. V lost 2 bases and J lost 0, with 14 bases in between. CDR3 bases: TGTGCCAGTAGTATACGTCTCCAGGCCGGCTCCTACGAGCAGTACTTC. Amino acid sequence: CASSIRLQAGSYEQYF.

The chain couples TRBV7-2 to TRBJ2-2; 11 bases map to TRBD2. From germline, CDR1 is SGHTA and CDR2 FQGNSA. J lost 3 bases, V lost 5 bases, and 5 bases had no gene match. This CDR3 is 16 amino acids long. The CDR3 region has the DNA TGTGCCAGCAGCCTCCAGACTAGCGGGGACACCGGGGAGCTGTTTTTT. As protein: CASSLQTSGDTGELFF.

The V call is TRBV10-3, the J call TRBJ2-7; 7 nucleotides line up with TRBD1. The V gene end was trimmed by 5 bases and the J gene end by 4 bases; junction bases not matched to a gene: 14. Germline CDR1 reads ENHRY; CDR2 reads SYGVKD. This CDR3 spans 16 amino acids. In DNA, the CDR3 is TGTGCCATCAGTTGGACAGGCAGGGACCAGGGGTACGAGCAGTACTTC. Translation: CAISWTGRDQGYEQYF.

The chain employs TRBV10-3 and TRBJ1-3; unclear D gene. Trimming took 0 bases from V and 0 from J, leaving 3 bases between them. The germline V gene has CDR1 ENHRY and CDR2 SYGVKD. The CDR3 is 14 amino acids. The chain's CDR3 is CAISESSSGNTIYF. CDR3 DNA: TGTGCCATCAGTGAGTCGAGCTCTGGAAACACCATATATTTT.

The chain uses TRBV7-3 and TRBJ1-1, with a weak D call TRBD1 (5 bases). The CDR3 extends over 14 amino acids. With 0 bases removed from V and 8 bases from J, the gap between germline ends came to 13 bases. CDR1 SGHTA and CDR2 FQGTGA come from the germline V gene. The chain's CDR3 is CASSLTREAGEAFF. CDR3 coding DNA: TGTGCCAGCAGCTTAACCCGGGAGGCAGGGGAAGCTTTCTTT.

This rearrangement joins TRBV6-5 to TRBJ1-2, with 7 bases that match TRBD1. Germline V gene data show CDR1 as MNHEY and CDR2 as SVGAGI. The junction had 8 bases not matched to a gene; V was cut back by 7 bases and J by 3 bases. This CDR3 spans 14 amino acids. The DNA of the CDR3 is TGTGCCAGCACCATTACAGGGGTCTACTATGGCTACACCTTC. Protein: CASTITGVYYGYTF.

The chain combines TRBV19 with TRBJ2-7, with unresolved D. Germline V gene data show CDR1 as LNHDA and CDR2 as SQIVND (reference sequence). V lost 9 bases, J lost 4 bases, and 16 bases lay in between. The CDR3 length is 13 residues. CDR3 nucleotides: TGTGCCAGCCCATATAGTATGTTTTACGAGCAGTACTTC. Protein sequence: CASPYSMFYEQYF.

This chain joins TRBV3-1 (or the pseudogene TRBV3-2) and TRBJ1-5; no clear D gene. Germline V gene lookup returns CDR1 LGHDT and CDR2 YNNKEL (reference sequence). V was cut by 1 base and J by 7 bases, with 11 bases left in between. The CDR3 runs to 14 residues. Here the CDR3 DNA reads TGTGCCAGCAGCCAAGGGAGGGAGTTACAGCCCCAGCATTTT. It specifies CASSQGRELQPQHF.

The genes are TRBV7-2 and TRBJ1-2, with TRBD1 matching over 10 bases. CDR1 is SGHTA, CDR2 FQGNSA, per germline. The length of the CDR3 is 15 residues. V lost 2 bases to trimming and J lost 8 bases; unmatched junction nucleotides: 8. In DNA form, the CDR3 reads TGTGCCAGCAGCTTATATGTGACAGGGGGCGGAGGCTACACCTTC. Translation: CASSLYVTGGGGYTF.

The chain recombines TRBV12-3 or TRBV12-4 with TRBJ1-4; unclear D gene. The CDR3 consists of 13 residues. The V and J ends lost 2 bases and 3 bases respectively, with 4 bases between them. The CDR3, as DNA: TGTGCCAGCAGTTTATCAGCTAATGAAAAACTGTTTTTT. It encodes CASSLSANEKLFF.

The CDR3 region is CASSYAGGNTEAFF. The CDR3 nucleotides are TGTGCCAGCAGTTACGCAGGGGGCAACACTGAAGCTTTCTTT. The rearrangement joins TRBV6-6 to TRBJ1-1, with TRBD1 matching over 8 bases. J lost 2 bases, V lost 2 bases, and 1 base had no gene match. The CDR3 covers 14 residues. Per germline, CDR1 MNHNY and CDR2 SVGAGI (reference sequence).

This clone is a singleton in its sample. The chain has TRBV27 and TRBJ2-1; TRBD1 is a possible D gene (6 bases). Trimming stripped 3 bases from V and 7 bases from J, with 19 bases between. Germline V gene sequence: CDR1 MNHEY, CDR2 SMNVEV (reference sequence). The CDR3 consists of 16 residues. The CDR3, as DNA: TGTGCCAGCAGTTTCAGAGGGGGAGAGGTGTGGAATGAGCAGTTCTTC. This gives the protein CASSFRGGEVWNEQFF.

This clone has at least ten counts. V usage is TRBV7-9 and J usage is TRBJ1-1, with TRBD1 matching over 9 bases. Trimming cost V 5 bases and J 4 bases; bases outside gene matches: 2. Germline V gene lookup returns CDR1 SEHNR and CDR2 FQNEAQ (reference sequence). The CDR3 contains 13 residues. The CDR3 nucleotides read TGTGCCAGCAGCCTGGGACAGGGCACTGAAGCTTTCTTT. Its protein is CASSLGQGTEAFF.

The CDR3 DNA follows: TGTGCCACCAGTCCCGGATGGGGGGCAGCGGGAACTGAAGCTTTCTTT. As protein: CATSPGWGAAGTEAFF. The chain couples TRBV24-1 to TRBJ1-1; D is perhaps TRBD1 (6 bases). V was cut by 6 bases and J by 5 bases, with 21 bases left in between. Germline-derived CDR1 and CDR2 are KGHDR and SFDVKD. The CDR3 has 16 amino acids.

In DNA form, the CDR3 reads TGTGCCAGCAGACCGGACAGGGTCAATAACTATGGCTACACCTTC. It translates to CASRPDRVNNYGYTF. The chain is built from TRBV2 and TRBJ1-2, with 8 bases that match TRBD1. The germline V gene has CDR1 SNHLY and CDR2 FYNNEI. Unmatched junction bases numbered 7, after V lost 6 bases and J lost 1 base. There are 15 residues in the CDR3. The full variable domain, rest sourced from reference TRBV2 and TRBJ1-2, is EPEVTQTPSHQVTQMGQEVILRCVPISNHLYFYWYRQILGQKVEFLVSFYNNEISEKSEIFDDQFSVERPDGSNFTLKIRSTKLEDSAMYFCASRPDRVNNYGYTFGSGTRLTVV.

This CDR3 is CASSISTRQETQYF. The DNA for the CDR3 is TGTGCCAGTAGTATATCGACACGACAAGAGACCCAGTACTTC. J is TRBJ2-5 and V is TRBV19; D gene unclear. V lost 2 bases to trimming and J lost 2 bases, with 9 bases between them. Germline V CDR1 and CDR2: LNHDA, SQIVND (reference sequence). The CDR3 runs 14 residues.